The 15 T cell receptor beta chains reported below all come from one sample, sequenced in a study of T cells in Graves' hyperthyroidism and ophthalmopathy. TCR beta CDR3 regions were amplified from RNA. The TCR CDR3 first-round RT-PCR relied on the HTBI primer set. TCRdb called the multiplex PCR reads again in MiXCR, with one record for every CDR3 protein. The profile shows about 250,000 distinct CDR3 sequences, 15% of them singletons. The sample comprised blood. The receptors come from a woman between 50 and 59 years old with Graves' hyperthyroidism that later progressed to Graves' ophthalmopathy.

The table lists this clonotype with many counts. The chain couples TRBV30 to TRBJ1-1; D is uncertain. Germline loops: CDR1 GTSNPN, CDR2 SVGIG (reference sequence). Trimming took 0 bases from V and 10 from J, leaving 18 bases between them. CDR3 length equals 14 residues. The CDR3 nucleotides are TGTGCCTGGAGTGTACGTTATCGCTACCGTGGAGCTTTCTTT. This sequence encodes CAWSVRYRYRGAFF.

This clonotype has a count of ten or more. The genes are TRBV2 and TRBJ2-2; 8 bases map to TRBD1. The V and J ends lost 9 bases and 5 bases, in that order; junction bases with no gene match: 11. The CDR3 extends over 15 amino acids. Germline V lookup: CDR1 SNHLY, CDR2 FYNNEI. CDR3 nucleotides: TGTGCCAGGGAGAGAAAGGACAGGGATACCGGGGAGCTGTTTTTT. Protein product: CARERKDRDTGELFF.

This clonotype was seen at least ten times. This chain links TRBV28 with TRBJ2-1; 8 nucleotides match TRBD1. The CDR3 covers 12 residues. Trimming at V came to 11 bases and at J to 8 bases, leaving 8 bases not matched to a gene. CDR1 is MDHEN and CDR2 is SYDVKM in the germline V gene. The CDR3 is CAPIRTGYEQFF. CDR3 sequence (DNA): TGTGCCCCGATACGGACAGGGTATGAGCAGTTCTTC.

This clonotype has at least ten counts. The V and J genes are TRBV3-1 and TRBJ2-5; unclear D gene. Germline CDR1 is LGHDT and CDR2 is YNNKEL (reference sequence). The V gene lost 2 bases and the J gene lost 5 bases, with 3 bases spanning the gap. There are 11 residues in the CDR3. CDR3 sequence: CASSQSETQYF. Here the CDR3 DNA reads TGTGCCAGCAGCCAAAGCGAGACCCAGTACTTC.

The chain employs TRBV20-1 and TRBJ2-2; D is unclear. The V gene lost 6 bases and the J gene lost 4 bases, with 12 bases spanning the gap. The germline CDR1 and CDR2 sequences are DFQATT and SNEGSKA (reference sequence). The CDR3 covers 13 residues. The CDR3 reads CSASTSGTGELFF. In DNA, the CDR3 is TGCAGTGCCAGTACATCGGGCACCGGGGAGCTGTTTTTT.

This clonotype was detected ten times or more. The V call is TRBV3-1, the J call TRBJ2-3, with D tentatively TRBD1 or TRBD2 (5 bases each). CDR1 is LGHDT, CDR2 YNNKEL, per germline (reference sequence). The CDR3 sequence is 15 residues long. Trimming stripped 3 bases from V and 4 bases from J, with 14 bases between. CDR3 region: CASSHTTGTSDTQYF. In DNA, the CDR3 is TGTGCCAGCAGCCACACTACCGGGACGTCAGATACGCAGTATTTT.

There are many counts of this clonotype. The CDR3 here is CASSLRTSGSTNIQYF. The CDR3 nucleotides are TGTGCCAGCAGCTTGCGGACTAGCGGGAGTACGAACATTCAGTACTTC. V gene TRBV5-6 combines with J gene TRBJ2-4; 13 bases map to TRBD2. The trim removed 1 base at V and 7 bases at J, leaving 5 bases unmatched. Germline V gene lookup returns CDR1 SGHDT and CDR2 YYEEEE. This CDR3 has 16 residues.

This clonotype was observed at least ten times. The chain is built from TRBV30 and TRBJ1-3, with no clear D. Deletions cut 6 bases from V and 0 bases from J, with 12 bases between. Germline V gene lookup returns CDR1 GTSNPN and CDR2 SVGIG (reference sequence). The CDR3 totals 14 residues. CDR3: CACPTRFSGNTIYF. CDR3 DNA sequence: TGTGCCTGCCCTACCCGGTTCTCTGGAAACACCATATATTTT. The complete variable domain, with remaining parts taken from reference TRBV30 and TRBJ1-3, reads SQTIHQWPATLVQPVGSPLSLECTVEGTSNPNLYWYRQAAGRGLQLLFYSVGIGQISSEVPQNLSASRPQDRQFILSSKKLLLSDSGFYLCACPTRFSGNTIYFGEGSWLTVV.

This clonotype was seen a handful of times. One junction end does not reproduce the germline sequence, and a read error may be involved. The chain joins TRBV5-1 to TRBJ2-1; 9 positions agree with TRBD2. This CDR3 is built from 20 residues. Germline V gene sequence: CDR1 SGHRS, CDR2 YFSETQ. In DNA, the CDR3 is TGCGCCAGCAGCTTGGATTTGGCCTTAGCGGGAGCACGATTCTTGAAGGAGCAGTGCTTC. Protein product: CASSLDLALAGARFLKEQCF.

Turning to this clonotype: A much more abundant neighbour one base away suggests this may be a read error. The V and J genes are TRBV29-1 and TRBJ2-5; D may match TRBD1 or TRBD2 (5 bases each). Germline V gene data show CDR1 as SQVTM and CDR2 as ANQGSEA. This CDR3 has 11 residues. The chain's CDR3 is CSAGRQETQHF. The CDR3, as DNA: TGCAGCGCGGGACGGCAAGAGACCCAGCACTTC.

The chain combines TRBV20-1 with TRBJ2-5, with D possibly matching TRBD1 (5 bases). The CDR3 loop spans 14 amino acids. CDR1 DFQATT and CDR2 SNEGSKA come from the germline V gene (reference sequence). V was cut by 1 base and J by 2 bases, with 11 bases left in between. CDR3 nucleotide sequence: TGCAGTGCTAGAGCGTTGACAGCTCAAGAGACCCAGTACTTC. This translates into CSARALTAQETQYF.

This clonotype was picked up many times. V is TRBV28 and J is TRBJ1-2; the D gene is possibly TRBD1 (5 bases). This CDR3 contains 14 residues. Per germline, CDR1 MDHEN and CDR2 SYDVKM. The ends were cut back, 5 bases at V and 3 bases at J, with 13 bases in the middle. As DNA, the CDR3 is TGTGCCAGCAGTAACCCGACAGAATACTATGGCTACACCTTC. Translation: CASSNPTEYYGYTF.

The CDR3 loop is CASGLVFRDRVLGGYTF. The CDR3 DNA follows: TGTGCTAGTGGTTTGGTATTCCGTGATAGGGTTCTTGGAGGCTACACCTTC. V and J are TRBV12-5 and TRBJ1-2; the D is unclear. The CDR3 consists of 17 residues. The V gene lost 0 bases and the J gene lost 8 bases, with 22 bases spanning the gap. Germline V gene sequence: CDR1 LGHNT, CDR2 FRNRAP.

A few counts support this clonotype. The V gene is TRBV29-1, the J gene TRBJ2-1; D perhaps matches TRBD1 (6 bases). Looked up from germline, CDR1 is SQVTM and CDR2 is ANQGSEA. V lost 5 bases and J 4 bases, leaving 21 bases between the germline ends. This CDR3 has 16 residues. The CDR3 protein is CSVTQLGQYLYNEQFF. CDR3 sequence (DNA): TGCAGCGTTACTCAACTCGGACAGTATCTATACAATGAGCAGTTCTTC.

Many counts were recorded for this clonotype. Written as DNA, the CDR3 is TGTGCCAGCAGTTTAAGGGACAGGGGCAATCAGCCCCAGCATTTT. This gives the protein CASSLRDRGNQPQHF. The chain has TRBV28 and TRBJ1-5; 9 nucleotides align to TRBD1. V shed 2 bases and J 2 bases; nucleotides not matched to a gene: 1. Germline V CDR1 and CDR2: MDHEN, SYDVKM. There are 15 residues in the CDR3.